Listed below are T cell receptor beta chains from one sample, sequenced in a study of blood T cells in healthy people across ages. Via MiXCR, TCRdb re-called the 5' RACE reads, giving one row per CDR3 protein. The sample lists over 950,000 distinct CDR3 sequences; approximately 38% were seen once. The sample taken for sequencing was blood. The receptors were sampled from a man between 18 and 29 years old in good health. Both conserved end residues are part of each CDR3. D genes are given only for firm matches. Clone size is not always given. Where it is, it says once, few, many or a class for expanded clones.

CDR3 DNA	CDR3 protein	V gene	D gene	J gene	clone size	CDR3 length
TGTGCCAGCAGTTTAGGTTCGGCAGGGGACGGCTACACCTTC	CASSLGSAGDGYTF	TRBV27	-	TRBJ1-2	-	14
TGCGCCAGCAGCCAAGTCCCCTTCGGGGAGCTGTTTTTT	CASSQVPFGELFF	TRBV4-1	-	TRBJ2-2	few	13
TGTGCCTGGAGCCGTCGACAGGGTTGGAACTATGGCTACACCTTC	CAWSRRQGWNYGYTF	TRBV30	TRBD1	TRBJ1-2	few	15
TGTGCCAGCAGTTTAAGATGGGAGTATGGCTACACCTTC	CASSLRWEYGYTF	TRBV27	-	TRBJ1-2	few	13
TGTGCTAGCAGCTTAGCGGAGGGGAGCGAGCAGTACTTC	CASSLAEGSEQYF	TRBV7-7	-	TRBJ2-7	few	13
TGTGCCAGCAGTTACTCGGATGCGTACGAGCAGTACTTC	CASSYSDAYEQYF	TRBV6-2/TRBV6-3	-	TRBJ2-7	-	13
TGCAGTGCTAGGGTCCCCGGATGGGTTGGCACTGAAGCTTTCTTT	CSARVPGWVGTEAFF	TRBV20-1	-	TRBJ1-1	few	15
TGTGCCAGCAGCCAAGGAGGGCCACGTTTTGGCTACACCTTC	CASSQGGPRFGYTF	TRBV3-1	-	TRBJ1-2	-	14
TGTGCCAGCAGCTTGGCGGGCGGAGTTTATTCACCCCTCCACTTT	CASSLAGGVYSPLHF	TRBV5-6	-	TRBJ1-6	few	15
TGCGCCAGCAGCCAAGAAGGCCAGGGGACGAAGAACACTGAAGCTTTCTTT	CASSQEGQGTKNTEAFF	TRBV4-1	-	TRBJ1-1	-	17
TGTGCCAGCAGCTTTGCAGAACTATATGGCTACACCTTC	CASSFAELYGYTF	TRBV7-3	-	TRBJ1-2	-	13
TGCAGTGCTAGAGTTGGTAGCGGGGGGTTCAATGAGCAGTTCTTC	CSARVGSGGFNEQFF	TRBV20-1	TRBD2	TRBJ2-1	-	15
TGTGCCATCAGTGAAGAGTACGAGCAGTACTTC	CAISEEYEQYF	TRBV10-3	-	TRBJ2-7	few	11
TGTGCCAGCAGTTACTTAACGGGACAGGGGGGCTACACCTTC	CASSYLTGQGGYTF	TRBV6-6	TRBD1	TRBJ1-2	few	14
TGTGCCAGCCGTCAAAAAGACAGGGGGAGTACTCAGCCCCAGCATTTT	CASRQKDRGSTQPQHF	TRBV6-2/TRBV6-3	TRBD1	TRBJ1-5	-	16
TGTGCCAGCAGCATGGACAGGAATGAGCAGTTCTTC	CASSMDRNEQFF	TRBV12-3/TRBV12-4	TRBD1	TRBJ2-1	few	12
TGTGCCAGCAGTTACGCGGACAGGGGGACAGGTACGCAGTATTTT	CASSYADRGTGTQYF	TRBV6-5	TRBD1	TRBJ2-3	-	15
TGTGCCAGCAGCGTAGTCGCGACAGGGTACAATGAGCAGTTCTTC	CASSVVATGYNEQFF	TRBV9	TRBD1	TRBJ2-1	-	15
TGTGCCAGCAGTTTAGCGGCAGCTCAAGAGACCCAGTACTTC	CASSLAAAQETQYF	TRBV12-3/TRBV12-4	-	TRBJ2-5	many	14
TGCAGTGCTAGGCCCAGGGAGGAGTGGACTGAAGCTTTCTTT	CSARPREEWTEAFF	TRBV20-1	-	TRBJ1-1	-	14
TGTGCCAGCAACTCACTTGGTGGGGGCTATGGCTACACCTTC	CASNSLGGGYGYTF	TRBV7-8	-	TRBJ1-2	-	14
TGCGCCAGCAGCCAAGATGGGTCAGGGAACACTGAAGCTTTCTTT	CASSQDGSGNTEAFF	TRBV4-1	-	TRBJ1-1	-	15